The next 23 T cell receptor beta chains were all read from a single sample in a study of T cells in Graves' hyperthyroidism and ophthalmopathy. The TCR beta CDR3 regions underwent amplification using RNA transcripts as the source. A first-round RT-PCR of the TCR CDR3 used the HTBI primer set. TCRdb used MiXCR to reprocess the multiplex PCR reads, holding one entry per CDR3 protein. The top ten clones hold 47% of a sample with 450,000 to 600,000 distinct CDR3 sequences, just under 20% of them seen once. The source material was blood. The receptors shown here come from a man between 40 and 49 years old with Graves' ophthalmopathy.

This clonotype was recorded a few times. The rearrangement links TRBV7-8 to TRBJ2-7; 7 bases are shared with TRBD1. V gave up 7 bases and J gave up 2 bases; unmatched junction bases: 17. The CDR3 consists of 17 residues. CDR1 is SGHVS, CDR2 FQNEAQ, per germline. The CDR3 protein is CASNKFSFGDRPYEQYF. The CDR3 DNA is TGTGCCAGCAACAAATTTTCTTTTGGGGACAGACCCTACGAGCAGTACTTC.

This clonotype was seen ten or more times. This chain connects TRBV12-3 or TRBV12-4 to TRBJ2-5; 7 nucleotides line up with TRBD1. The CDR3 is 14 amino acids. With V trimmed by 6 bases and J by 3 bases, 7 bases remained unmatched. The CDR3 sequence is CASRLPGQKETQYF. DNA of the CDR3: TGTGCCAGCAGACTCCCGGGACAGAAAGAGACCCAGTACTTC.

This clonotype was found many times. In DNA, the CDR3 is TGCGCCAGCAGCTTGGGAACTAGCTTGGGCAATGAGCAGTTCTTC. Its translation: CASSLGTSLGNEQFF. The chain uses TRBV5-1 and TRBJ2-1; a possible D gene is TRBD2 (6 bases). Germline V CDR1 and CDR2: SGHRS, YFSETQ. The V and J ends lost 0 bases and 6 bases respectively, with 13 bases between them. This CDR3 comprises 15 residues.

This clonotype appeared a few times. This rearrangement joins TRBV5-1 to TRBJ2-5, with a weak D call TRBD2 (5 bases). V was shortened by 0 bases and J by 4 bases, with 16 bases between the two germline ends. Germline-derived CDR1 and CDR2 are SGHRS and YFSETQ. The CDR3 length is 16 residues. In DNA, the CDR3 is TGCGCCAGCAGCTTGGAGCGACATCCCGCGGGAGAGACCCAGTACTTC. The encoded protein is CASSLERHPAGETQYF. Drawing the rest from reference TRBV5-1 and TRBJ2-5, the complete variable domain is KAGVTQTPRYLIKTRGQQVTLSCSPISGHRSVSWYQQTPGQGLQFLFEYFSETQRNKGNFPGRFSGRQFSNSRSEMNVSTLELGDSALYLCASSLERHPAGETQYFGPGTRLLVL.

This clonotype was seen ten or more times. The chain joins TRBV7-2 to TRBJ2-7; TRBD2 is a possible D gene (5 bases). Trimming shortened V by 3 bases and J by 6 bases, and 12 bases separated the two germline ends. The CDR3 contains 13 residues. The V gene's germline CDR1 is SGHTA and CDR2 FQGNSA. The CDR3 bases are TGTGCCAGCAGCTTTGAGGGTGTGGGCGAGCAGTACTTC. It yields the protein CASSFEGVGEQYF. The entire variable domain, with the rest obtained from reference TRBV7-2 and TRBJ2-7, is as follows: GAGVSQSPSNKVTEKGKDVELRCDPISGHTALYWYRQSLGQGLEFLIYFQGNSAPDKSGLPSDRFSAERTGGSVSTLTIQRTQQEDSAVYLCASSFEGVGEQYFGPGTRLTVT.

This clonotype was picked up a small number of times. V and J are TRBV6-1 and TRBJ1-5; D is ambiguous. Per germline, CDR1 MNHNS and CDR2 SASEGT. The ends were cut back, 2 bases at V and 7 bases at J, with 15 bases in the middle. The CDR3 runs to 15 residues. CDR3 in amino acids: CASSEWSGVGQPQHF. CDR3 bases: TGTGCCAGCAGTGAATGGTCCGGGGTTGGGCAGCCCCAGCATTTT.

This chain uses TRBV6-4 with TRBJ2-3, with a possible D match to TRBD2 (5 bases). V dropped 7 bases and J dropped 2 bases, with 13 bases sitting between them. Germline V CDR1 and CDR2: MRHNA, SNTAGT. The CDR3 runs to 14 residues. The CDR3 DNA sequence: TGTGCCAGCAAACCGGGGTTAAACACAGATACGCAGTATTTT. It yields the protein CASKPGLNTDTQYF.

This clonotype showed up just once. The chain links TRBV7-9 to TRBJ2-1; a possible D gene is TRBD1 (7 bases). The CDR3 runs 16 residues. The germline V and J ends were trimmed by 5 bases and 7 bases, with 21 bases remaining between them. Germline V gives CDR1 SEHNR, CDR2 FQNEAQ (reference sequence). DNA of the CDR3: TGTGCCAGCAGCCTCCGACAGGGAGGCCCTTTGAATGAGCAGTTCTTC. Its translation is CASSLRQGGPLNEQFF.

The CDR3 is CASSGGRVSYEQYF. Here the CDR3 DNA reads TGTGCCAGCAGTGGTGGACGGGTGTCCTACGAGCAGTACTTC. The chain employs TRBV6-1 and TRBJ2-7; D unclear. Trimming pared 4 bases from V and 1 base from J, leaving 11 bases between. CDR1 is MNHNS, CDR2 SASEGT, per germline. The CDR3 is 14 amino acids.

This clonotype was recorded at least ten times. V is TRBV3-1 and J is TRBJ2-7; D gene unclear. CDR1 is LGHDT, CDR2 YNNKEL, per germline (reference sequence). The CDR3 contains 11 residues. V was trimmed by 0 bases and J by 7 bases, leaving 4 bases between them. The CDR3 coding sequence is TGTGCCAGCAGCCAAGATTGGGAGCAGTACTTC. This translates into CASSQDWEQYF.

This clonotype has only a few counts. The V and J genes are TRBV18 and TRBJ1-2, with TRBD1 as a possible D gene (6 bases). From germline, CDR1 is KGHSH and CDR2 LQKENI. The V gene lost 4 bases and the J gene lost 7 bases, with 19 bases spanning the gap. The CDR3 has 15 residues. The CDR3 sequence: CASSLTAGAGAGYTF. The CDR3 bases are TGTGCCAGCTCACTTACCGCCGGGGCAGGGGCTGGCTACACCTTC. Drawing the rest from reference TRBV18 and TRBJ1-2, the complete variable domain is NAGVMQNPRHLVRRRGQEARLRCSPMKGHSHVYWYRQLPEEGLKFMVYLQKENIIDESGMPKERFSAEFPKEGPSILRIQQVVRGDSAAYFCASSLTAGAGAGYTFGSGTRLTVV.

This clonotype came up many times. The rearrangement uses TRBV6-6 and TRBJ2-1; no clear D gene. V lost 2 bases to trimming and J lost 1 base, with 9 bases between them. Germline V gene lookup returns CDR1 MNHNY and CDR2 SVGAGI (reference sequence). The CDR3 sequence is 15 residues long. CDR3: CASSYDGDSYNEQFF. The CDR3 region has the DNA TGTGCCAGCAGTTACGACGGCGATTCCTACAATGAGCAGTTCTTC.

The chain is built from TRBV7-2 and TRBJ2-3; the match to TRBD1 covers 7 bases. The length of the CDR3 is 14 residues. Germline lookup yields CDR1 SGHTA and CDR2 FQGNSA. J lost 8 bases, V lost 6 bases, and 11 bases had no gene match. The CDR3 protein is CASRTMIGGGTQYF. CDR3 nucleotides: TGTGCCAGCAGGACCATGATAGGGGGCGGTACGCAGTATTTT. The full variable domain, completed using reference TRBV7-2 and TRBJ2-3, is GAGVSQSPSNKVTEKGKDVELRCDPISGHTALYWYRQSLGQGLEFLIYFQGNSAPDKSGLPSDRFSAERTGGSVSTLTIQRTQQEDSAVYLCASRTMIGGGTQYFGPGTRLTVL.

In its sample, this clonotype was seen many times. The V call is TRBV11-2, the J call TRBJ2-2; TRBD2 might be the D (5 bases). V shed 7 bases and J shed 4 bases, with 10 bases lying between them. CDR3 length equals 13 residues. From germline, CDR1 is SGHAT and CDR2 FQNNGV. CDR3 bases: TGTGCCAGCAAGAGGGCGGGCACCGGGGAGCTGTTTTTT. Its protein is CASKRAGTGELFF.

The V call is TRBV20-1, the J call TRBJ2-3; TRBD1 matches at 7 bases. V shed 5 bases and J 2 bases; nucleotides not matched to a gene: 13. There are 16 residues in the CDR3. CDR1 and CDR2 from the germline V gene are DFQATT and SNEGSKA (reference sequence). CDR3 sequence: CSALGGLGASTDTQYF. The CDR3 region has the DNA TGCAGTGCTCTAGGGGGCCTGGGGGCATCCACAGATACGCAGTATTTT.

Points on this clonotype: This could be a read error, since a much larger clone is one nucleotide away. V is TRBV12-3 or TRBV12-4 and J is TRBJ2-7; weak D call: TRBD2 (5 bases). CDR3 length: 13 amino acids. Trimming took off 3 bases at V and 12 bases at J, with 18 bases between the two ends. For the CDR3, the DNA is TGTGCCAGCAGTTTGGGAGCAGACGAGACCCGGTACTTC. Protein product: CASSLGADETRYF.

This clonotype was picked up many times. This rearrangement joins TRBV28 to TRBJ2-5; possibly TRBD1 for D (6 bases). Germline values: CDR1 MDHEN, CDR2 SYDVKM. Trimming removed 4 bases at V and 4 bases at J, with 13 bases between. This CDR3 is built from 14 residues. CDR3 in amino acids: CASSSSRGRETQYF. The CDR3 bases are TGTGCCAGCAGTTCGTCCAGGGGAAGAGAGACCCAGTACTTC.

This clonotype was detected many times. This rearrangement joins TRBV6-1 to TRBJ1-2; a possible D gene is TRBD1 (5 bases). The V gene lost 2 bases and the J gene lost 7 bases, with 17 bases spanning the gap. This CDR3 region has 15 residues. Germline CDR1 reads MNHNS; CDR2 reads SASEGT. In nucleotides, the CDR3 is TGTGCCAGCAGTGAAATGGCGTCCGGGGGTGGTGGCTACACCTTC. It translates to CASSEMASGGGGYTF.

The V call is TRBV6-5, the J call TRBJ1-5, with unresolved D. Trimming stripped 0 bases from V and 5 bases from J, with 14 bases between. CDR1 MNHEY and CDR2 SVGAGI come from the germline V gene. CDR3 length: 16 amino acids. CDR3 nucleotides: TGTGCCAGCAGTTACTCCCCAGCTCAGGACGATCAGCCCCAGCATTTT. Its translation is CASSYSPAQDDQPQHF.

The chain has TRBV27 and TRBJ2-1; 10 positions match TRBD2. Per germline, CDR1 MNHEY and CDR2 SMNVEV (reference sequence). Unmatched junction bases numbered 6, after V lost 4 bases and J lost 3 bases. The CDR3 spans 16 residues. The DNA of the CDR3 is TGTGCCAGCAGTTACATCAGCGGGAGGGTCTACAATGAGCAGTTCTTC. Translating gives CASSYISGRVYNEQFF.

This clonotype has at least ten counts. This rearrangement joins TRBV2 to TRBJ2-5; 7 nucleotides line up with TRBD1. The CDR3 is made up of 11 amino acids. Per the germline V gene, CDR1 is SNHLY and CDR2 is FYNNEI. Unmatched junction bases numbered 6, after V lost 10 bases and J lost 7 bases. In DNA form, the CDR3 reads TGTGCCATAGAACAGGGGACGACCCAGTACTTC. Translating it yields CAIEQGTTQYF.

There are many counts of this clonotype. The rearrangement links TRBV11-2 to TRBJ1-1; a possible D gene is TRBD1 (5 bases). Germline CDR1 reads SGHAT; CDR2 reads FQNNGV. The germline V and J ends were trimmed by 3 bases and 5 bases, with 28 bases remaining between them. This CDR3 has 19 residues. The chain's CDR3 is CASSFPSSGRPPVQTEAFF. CDR3 nucleotides: TGTGCCAGCAGCTTCCCCTCCTCAGGGAGACCACCGGTCCAGACTGAAGCTTTCTTT.

At least ten counts were recorded for this clonotype. V and J are TRBV3-1 and TRBJ2-2; no clear D gene. Trimming cost V 3 bases and J 6 bases, with 5 bases left between them. Germline V gene lookup returns CDR1 LGHDT and CDR2 YNNKEL (reference sequence). The CDR3 covers 12 residues. The CDR3 sequence is CASSQGSGELFF. CDR3 DNA sequence: TGTGCCAGCAGCCAGGGATCCGGGGAGCTGTTTTTT.